These 20 T cell receptor beta chains were all obtained from the same sample, sequenced in a study of T cells in Graves' hyperthyroidism and ophthalmopathy. RNA transcripts served as the template for amplifying TCR beta CDR3 regions. The TCR CDR3 was amplified in a first-round RT-PCR using the HTBI primer set. TCRdb used MiXCR to reprocess the multiplex PCR reads, holding one entry per CDR3 protein. The sample includes 300,000 to 350,000 distinct CDR3 sequences, 15% to 20% of them seen just once. The specimen was blood. Every receptor here comes from a middle-aged woman with Graves' ophthalmopathy.

This clonotype has ten or more counts. V and J are TRBV20-1 and TRBJ2-7, with unresolved D. Germline V gene sequence: CDR1 DFQATT, CDR2 SNEGSKA (reference sequence). V lost 3 bases to trimming and J lost 1 base, with 13 bases between them. The CDR3 runs 14 residues. The chain's CDR3 is CSASSASLSYEQYF. The CDR3 DNA sequence: TGCAGTGCTAGTTCCGCTTCGTTGTCCTACGAGCAGTACTTC.

This clonotype was counted at least ten times. The chain joins TRBV12-3 or TRBV12-4 to TRBJ2-4, with D maybe TRBD1 (6 bases). The CDR3 consists of 16 residues. Trimming took off 8 bases at V and 2 bases at J, with 19 bases between the two ends. CDR3 in amino acids: CASGIQGLGTKNIQYF. DNA for the CDR3: TGTGCCAGCGGGATACAGGGCCTGGGGACCAAAAACATTCAGTACTTC.

The genes are TRBV27 and TRBJ2-7, with D uncertain. The V gene lost 3 bases and the J gene lost 2 bases, with 11 bases spanning the gap. CDR1 and CDR2 from the germline V gene are MNHEY and SMNVEV (reference sequence). This CDR3 is built from 14 residues. Here the CDR3 DNA reads TGTGCCAGCAGTTTTTCTAAGGTGGCCTACGAGCAGTACTTC. Its translation: CASSFSKVAYEQYF.

V is TRBV24-1 and J is TRBJ2-1, with D possibly called TRBD1 or TRBD2 (5 bases each). In germline, CDR1 is KGHDR, CDR2 SFDVKD. The CDR3 spans 17 residues. V lost 6 bases and J lost 0, with 17 bases in between. For the CDR3, the DNA is TGTGCCACCAGTTGCGCTAGGGAGAGGGGCTCCTACAATGAGCAGTTCTTC. This codes for CATSCARERGSYNEQFF.

This clonotype was counted ten times or more. The CDR3, as DNA: TGTGCCAGCAGCCAAGTGAGCTATGGCTACACCTTC. This encodes CASSQVSYGYTF. The chain recombines TRBV12-3 or TRBV12-4 with TRBJ1-2; D ambiguous. The CDR3 spans 12 residues. V was cut by 6 bases and J by 4 bases, with 9 bases left in between.

This clonotype was recorded many times. V and J are TRBV5-1 and TRBJ1-5; TRBD1 is a possible D gene (5 bases). The CDR3 is 16 amino acids. The ends were cut back, 4 bases at V and 3 bases at J, with 17 bases in the middle. Germline V lookup: CDR1 SGHRS, CDR2 YFSETQ. The CDR3 protein is CASSPGAGSTNQPQHF. DNA for the CDR3: TGCGCCAGCAGCCCCGGGGCAGGGTCTACCAATCAGCCCCAGCATTTT.

This clonotype was counted a few times. The chain combines TRBV7-8 with TRBJ2-5; D not certain. This CDR3 comprises 15 residues. V was cut by 5 bases and J by 6 bases, with 19 bases left in between. Germline V lookup: CDR1 SGHVS, CDR2 FQNEAQ. CDR3 amino acids: CASSRRALDVQTQYF. CDR3 coding DNA: TGTGCCAGCAGCCGAAGGGCGCTGGATGTACAGACCCAGTACTTC.

The J gene is TRBJ1-2, the V gene TRBV6-1; D perhaps matches TRBD1 (6 bases). From germline, CDR1 is MNHNS and CDR2 SASEGT. This CDR3 region has 13 residues. Trimming shortened V by 2 bases and J by 12 bases, and 16 bases separated the two germline ends. DNA of the CDR3: TGTGCCAGCAGTGAAAGACCGGGGGGCGAAAACACCTTC. This gives the protein CASSERPGGENTF.

Ten or more counts support this clonotype. V is TRBV20-1 and J is TRBJ2-7, with TRBD2 as a possible D gene (5 bases). Per the germline V gene, CDR1 is DFQATT and CDR2 is SNEGSKA (reference sequence). The CDR3 runs to 15 residues. V lost 0 bases to trimming and J lost 1 base, with 13 bases between them. The CDR3 DNA sequence: TGCAGTGCTAGAGATGGAGGAAGCGCTTCCTACGAGCAGTACTTC. Translating it yields CSARDGGSASYEQYF.

This clonotype was recorded at least ten times. The V and J genes are TRBV6-1 and TRBJ1-3; TRBD1 agrees at 7 bases. Losses at the gene ends were 7 bases for V and 2 bases for J; bases not matched to a gene: 5. The CDR3 consists of 14 residues. Germline values: CDR1 MNHNS, CDR2 SASEGT. In DNA, the CDR3 is TGTGCCAGCACCCTAGGGGGCCCTGGAAACACCATATATTTT. As protein: CASTLGGPGNTIYF.

The chain recombines TRBV12-3 or TRBV12-4 with TRBJ1-1, with D unresolved. The CDR3 is 13 amino acids. V was clipped by 4 bases and J by 8 bases, with 14 bases between them. CDR3 nucleotides: TGTGCCAGCAGTTACCTCTCCCTGGGAGAAGCTTTCTTT. It specifies CASSYLSLGEAFF.

In this sample, this clonotype turned up many times. This chain joins TRBV27 and TRBJ1-5, with 8 bases fitting TRBD1. This CDR3 contains 16 residues. Germline CDR1 reads MNHEY; CDR2 reads SMNVEV (reference sequence). Germline trimming cut 3 bases from V and 0 bases from J; bases unmatched to any gene: 4. CDR3 in DNA: TGTGCCAGCAGTTTCACAGGGGGATATAGCAATCAGCCCCAGCATTTT. Protein: CASSFTGGYSNQPQHF.

The chain employs TRBV5-1 and TRBJ2-2; D possibly corresponds to TRBD2 (6 bases). Trimming pared 3 bases from V and 4 bases from J, leaving 16 bases between. The germline gives CDR1 SGHRS, CDR2 YFSETQ. The CDR3 totals 16 residues. DNA for the CDR3: TGCGCCAGCAGCTCCCAGGTGGGAGGAGGCACCGGGGAGCTGTTTTTT. It codes for CASSSQVGGGTGELFF. The whole variable domain, filled in from reference TRBV5-1 and TRBJ2-2, reads KAGVTQTPRYLIKTRGQQVTLSCSPISGHRSVSWYQQTPGQGLQFLFEYFSETQRNKGNFPGRFSGRQFSNSRSEMNVSTLELGDSALYLCASSSQVGGGTGELFFGEGSRLTVL.

The chain employs TRBV25-1 and TRBJ2-6, with a possible D match to TRBD1 (6 bases). Looked up from germline, CDR1 is MGHDK and CDR2 is SYGVNS. Trimming took 8 bases from V and 4 from J, leaving 12 bases between them. CDR3 length: 14 amino acids. In nucleotides, the CDR3 is TGTGCCAGCCGACCCGGGACAGGGGCCAACGTCCTGACTTTC. Translation gives CASRPGTGANVLTF.

The J gene is TRBJ2-3, the V gene TRBV11-2; tentatively, D is TRBD1 (6 bases). Trimming shortened V by 1 base and J by 4 bases, and 18 bases separated the two germline ends. The CDR3 contains 17 residues. CDR1 and CDR2 (germline): SGHAT, FQNNGV. The CDR3 DNA reads as TGTGCCAGCAGCTTAGCTCTGGGCAGGGGATTCGCAGATACGCAGTATTTT. This sequence encodes CASSLALGRGFADTQYF.

This clonotype was recorded many times. The CDR3 here is CASSLKEATGELFF. CDR3 coding DNA: TGCGCCAGCAGCTTGAAAGAGGCCACCGGGGAGCTGTTTTTT. The chain uses TRBV5-1 and TRBJ2-2; D not certain. CDR1 SGHRS and CDR2 YFSETQ come from the germline V gene. This CDR3 comprises 14 residues. The V and J ends lost 1 base and 4 bases respectively, with 8 bases between them.

The table lists this clonotype with many counts. The chain recombines TRBV6-5 with TRBJ1-1; a weak D match, TRBD1 (6 bases). The CDR3 extends over 16 amino acids. Deletions cut 0 bases from V and 1 base from J, with 12 bases between. Germline V gene lookup returns CDR1 MNHEY and CDR2 SVGAGI. As DNA, the CDR3 is TGTGCCAGCAGTTACTCGTTAGGGACAACGAACACTGAAGCTTTCTTT. It codes for CASSYSLGTTNTEAFF.

With respect to this clonotype: A read error may be the cause here, since a much bigger clone is one base away. This chain connects TRBV9 to TRBJ1-2; no definite D call. Germline CDR1 is SGDLS and CDR2 is YYNGEE. The CDR3 covers 13 residues. The CDR3 protein is CTSSVAQSYGYTF. For the CDR3, the DNA is TGTACCAGCAGCGTAGCTCAAAGTTATGGCTACACCTTC.

This clonotype was counted at least ten times. This rearrangement joins TRBV6-1 to TRBJ2-6, with D possibly matching TRBD1 (6 bases). Germline lookup yields CDR1 MNHNS and CDR2 SASEGT. Deletions cut 6 bases from V and 4 bases from J, with 13 bases between. The length of the CDR3 is 15 residues. The CDR3 DNA sequence: TGTGCCAGCAGAGAAACAGGGACCGGGGCCAACGTCCTGACTTTC. Amino acid sequence: CASRETGTGANVLTF.

This clonotype has ten or more counts. This rearrangement joins TRBV12-3 or TRBV12-4 to TRBJ1-1, with 7 bases lining up with TRBD1. With 3 bases clipped from V and 1 base from J, the junction kept 5 bases outside the gene matches. This CDR3 has 15 residues. The CDR3 sequence: CASSLVTGANTEAFF. CDR3 DNA: TGTGCCAGCAGTTTGGTTACAGGGGCGAACACTGAAGCTTTCTTT.